This TCR beta chain is from a study of shared clonotypes between healthy human individuals. Study information: The study enrolled two women and a few men aged 18 to 49. Whole-study findings and limits: Relative to their counterparts shared across all four donors, non-shared clonotypes exhibited diminished generation probabilities.

CD8 cells regarded as naive lacked CD45RO, were positively chosen for CCR7, and omitted terminally differentiated effector memory CD45RA+ cells. Donors included only healthy HIV-negative adults lacking recent acute infections or vaccinations. The donor cohort consisted entirely of Caucasian adults residing in Nashville, Tennessee. The assay was immunoSEQ multiplex PCR, and TCRdb's table has in-frame clones only and misses some. The data hold around 580,000 clones, with roughly 98% observed a single time. About this clone: Its antigen is not known.

This sequence was found in a man aged 25-45 years in good health. Material for sequencing was naive CD8+ T cells sorted from blood.

DNA of the CDR3: TGTGCCAGCAGCTTCCTACCCGGGGACCCGAGCGGAACCTACAATGAGCAGTTCTTC. It encodes CASSFLPGDPSGTYNEQFF. The chain combines TRBV7-9 with TRBJ2-1, with D perhaps assigned TRBD1 or TRBD2 (5 bases each). CDR3 size: 19 residues. Germline values: CDR1 SEHNR, CDR2 FQNEAQ (reference sequence). Trimming removed 3 bases at V and 2 bases at J, with 23 bases between.